This passage covers 15 T cell receptor beta chains from one sample sequenced in a study of blood T cell repertoires in COVID-19. Method: immunoSEQ multiplex PCR; TCRdb's copy keeps in-frame clones and lacks some. The sample yields more than 35,000 clones, approximately 82% seen once. The material sequenced was peripheral blood. The receptor source for this set is a woman older than 75 with acute or convalescent COVID-19.

The CDR3 loop is CASSEAEDTEAFF. CDR3 DNA sequence: TGTGCCAGCTCAGAGGCAGAGGACACTGAAGCTTTCTTT. The chain joins TRBV18 to TRBJ1-1; no clear D gene. The CDR3 spans 13 residues. Trimming stripped 5 bases from V and 3 bases from J, with 10 bases between. Per the germline V gene, CDR1 is KGHSH and CDR2 is LQKENI. Looking up the rest from reference TRBV18 and TRBJ1-1 gives the full variable domain: NAGVMQNPRHLVRRRGQEARLRCSPMKGHSHVYWYRQLPEEGLKFMVYLQKENIIDESGMPKERFSAEFPKEGPSILRIQQVVRGDSAAYFCASSEAEDTEAFFGQGTRLTVV.

The chain is built from TRBV7-9 and TRBJ1-2; D may be TRBD1 (6 bases). Trimming removed 4 bases at V and 7 bases at J, with 19 bases between. Germline CDR1 is SEHNR and CDR2 is FQNEAQ (reference sequence). The CDR3 covers 15 residues. The CDR3 here is CASSSVGAAAFGYTF. The CDR3 DNA follows: TGTGCCAGCAGCTCAGTGGGGGCGGCGGCCTTTGGCTACACCTTC.

The chain joins TRBV7-9 to TRBJ1-1, with 7 bases matching TRBD1. J gave up 8 bases and V 5 bases, and 2 bases lay outside the gene matches. Per germline, CDR1 SEHNR and CDR2 FQNEAQ (reference sequence). The CDR3 loop spans 11 amino acids. The CDR3 region has the DNA TGTGCCAGCAGCCTGGACAGGGAAGCTTTCTTT. It codes for CASSLDREAFF.

The chain carries TRBV21-1 and TRBJ1-4; TRBD1 was called by the table and not checked on the DNA. TRBV21-1 is reported as a pseudogene. The CDR3 has 14 amino acids. The CDR3 loop is CASSKTGGSEKLFF. The CDR3 DNA is TGTGCCAGCAGCAAGACAGGGGGTAGTGAAAAACTGTTTTTT.

The genes are TRBV7-9 and TRBJ2-1, with 9 positions matching TRBD1. Germline trimming cut 3 bases from V and 6 bases from J; bases unmatched to any gene: 9. Germline CDR1 reads SEHNR; CDR2 reads FQNEAQ (reference sequence). The CDR3 has 16 residues. CDR3 bases: TGTGCCAGCAGCTTGCTTTGGGGACAGGGTGCCAATGAGCAGTTCTTC. Translated, it gives CASSLLWGQGANEQFF.

The J gene is TRBJ1-1, the V gene TRBV11-2, with D possibly TRBD1 on 5 matching bases. There are 16 residues in the CDR3. The V end lost 5 bases, the J end lost 0 bases, and 16 bases lay between the germline ends. Germline CDR1 and CDR2: SGHAT and FQNNGV. In DNA, the CDR3 is TGTGCCAGCAGCCCCGGTGTGGGGGGAGTGAACACTGAAGCTTTCTTT. Protein product: CASSPGVGGVNTEAFF. The variable domain in full, completed from reference TRBV11-2 and TRBJ1-1, reads EAGVAQSPRYKIIEKRQSVAFWCNPISGHATLYWYQQILGQGPKLLIQFQNNGVVDDSQLPKDRFSAERLKGVDSTLKIQPAKLEDSAVYLCASSPGVGGVNTEAFFGQGTRLTVV.

The sample holds one count of this clone. This rearrangement joins TRBV27 to TRBJ1-1; possible D gene TRBD1, 6 bases. The CDR3 is 16 residues long. From germline, CDR1 is MNHEY and CDR2 SMNVEV (reference sequence). Trimming took off 5 bases at V and 1 base at J, with 17 bases between the two ends. The CDR3 region has the DNA TGTGCCAGCAGTCCTAACATCGTCAGGGGGAACACTGAAGCTTTCTTT. The encoded protein is CASSPNIVRGNTEAFF.

The J gene is TRBJ2-5, the V gene TRBV6-5; 8 bases match TRBD1. The CDR3 consists of 14 residues. Germline V CDR1 and CDR2: MNHEY, SVGAGI. J was trimmed by 0 bases and V by 6 bases; bases with no gene match: 3. CDR3 amino acids: CASSRQGNQETQYF. The CDR3 region has the DNA TGTGCCAGCAGCCGACAGGGGAACCAAGAGACCCAGTACTTC.

V gene TRBV30 combines with J gene TRBJ1-1; D is uncertain. This CDR3 is 12 amino acids long. Germline CDR1 reads GTSNPN; CDR2 reads SVGIG (reference sequence). Trimming stripped 1 base from V and 1 base from J, with 4 bases between. CDR3 residues: CAWSGQNTEAFF. CDR3 bases: TGTGCCTGGAGTGGACAGAACACTGAAGCTTTCTTT.

The chain carries TRBV6-5 and TRBJ1-6, with 10 bases lining up with TRBD1. After removal of 4 bases from V and 10 bases from J, the junction contained 4 bases not matched to a gene. The CDR3 length is 14 residues. Per germline, CDR1 MNHEY and CDR2 SVGAGI. CDR3 protein: CASSWDRGGSPLHF. CDR3 coding DNA: TGTGCCAGCAGTTGGGACAGGGGCGGCTCACCCCTCCACTTT.

This sequence joins TRBV24-1 and TRBJ1-2; 9 nucleotides match TRBD1. Unmatched junction bases numbered 15, after V lost 4 bases and J lost 4 bases. The CDR3 has 18 amino acids. Germline V gene sequence: CDR1 KGHDR, CDR2 SFDVKD. CDR3 coding DNA: TGTGCCACCAGTGAATCTCCGGGACAGGGCAATCTGCTCTATGGCTACACCTTC. Amino acid sequence: CATSESPGQGNLLYGYTF.

In its sample, this clone was seen once. The CDR3: CASSPASRESVLTF. The DNA for the CDR3 is TGTGCCAGCTCACCGGCTTCAAGGGAGAGCGTCCTGACTTTC. J is TRBJ2-6 and V is TRBV18, with a weak D call TRBD2 (5 bases). This CDR3 is 14 amino acids long. Germline lookup yields CDR1 KGHSH and CDR2 LQKENI. V shed 3 bases and J shed 12 bases, with 15 bases lying between them.

The chain couples TRBV19 to TRBJ1-4; D unclear. Per the germline V gene, CDR1 is LNHDA and CDR2 is SQIVND (reference sequence). This CDR3 comprises 13 residues. V lost 0 bases to trimming and J lost 7 bases, with 6 bases between them. The CDR3 loop reads CASSIEMSEKLFF. In DNA, the CDR3 is TGTGCCAGTAGTATAGAGATGAGTGAAAAACTGTTTTTT.

The genes are TRBV11-3 and TRBJ2-3; D uncertain. The V gene's germline CDR1 is SGHNT and CDR2 YENEEA. V was cut by 1 base and J by 3 bases, with 8 bases left in between. CDR3 length equals 14 residues. The CDR3 region is CASSLGRSTDTQYF. In nucleotides, the CDR3 is TGTGCCAGCAGCTTAGGTCGGTCGACAGATACGCAGTATTTT.

This clone showed up just once. CDR3 in DNA: TGTGCCTGGAGTGTACAAGGGACCAGGGGATCGGGTGAAAAACTGTTTTTT. This gives the protein CAWSVQGTRGSGEKLFF. The chain links TRBV30 to TRBJ1-4, with D maybe TRBD1 (6 bases). Germline assignment: CDR1 GTSNPN and CDR2 SVGIG (reference sequence). The CDR3 spans 17 residues. V gave up 0 bases and J gave up 7 bases, with 21 bases separating them.